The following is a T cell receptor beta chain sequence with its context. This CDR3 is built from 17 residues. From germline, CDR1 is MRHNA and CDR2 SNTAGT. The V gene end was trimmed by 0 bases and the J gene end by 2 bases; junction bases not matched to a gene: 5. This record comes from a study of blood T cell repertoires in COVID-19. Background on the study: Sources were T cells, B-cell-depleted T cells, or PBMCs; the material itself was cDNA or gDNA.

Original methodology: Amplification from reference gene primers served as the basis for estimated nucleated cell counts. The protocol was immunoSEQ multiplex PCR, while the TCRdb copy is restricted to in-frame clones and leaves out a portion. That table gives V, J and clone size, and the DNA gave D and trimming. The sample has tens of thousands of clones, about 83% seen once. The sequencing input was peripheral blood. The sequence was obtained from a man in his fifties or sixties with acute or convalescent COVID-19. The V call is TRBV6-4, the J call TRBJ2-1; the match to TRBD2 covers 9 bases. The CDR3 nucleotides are TGTGCCAGCAGTGACTCGGGGAGCGGGGGGCCCTACAATGAGCAGTTCTTC. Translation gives CASSDSGSGGPYNEQFF.